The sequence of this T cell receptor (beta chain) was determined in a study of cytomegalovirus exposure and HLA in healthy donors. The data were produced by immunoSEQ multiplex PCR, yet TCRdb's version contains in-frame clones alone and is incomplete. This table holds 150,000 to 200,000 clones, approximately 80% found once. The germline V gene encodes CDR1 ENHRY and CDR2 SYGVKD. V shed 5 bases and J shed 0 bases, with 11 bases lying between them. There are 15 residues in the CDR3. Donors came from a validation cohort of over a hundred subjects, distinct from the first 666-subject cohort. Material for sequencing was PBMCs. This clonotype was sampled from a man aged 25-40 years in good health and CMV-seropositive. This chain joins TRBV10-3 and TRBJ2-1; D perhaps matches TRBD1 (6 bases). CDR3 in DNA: TGTGCCATCAGTAATGACAGGAGCTCCTACAATGAGCAGTTCTTC. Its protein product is CAISNDRSSYNEQFF.